Listed here are 8 T cell receptor beta chains from one sample, sequenced in a study of technical replicates of blood from a few donors. This table comes from immunoSEQ multiplex PCR, and its TCRdb copy is limited to in-frame clones, with some not included. Seen here are just over 80,000 clones, just over 95% observed once, and the top ten hold 0.3% to 0.35%. The sequencing sample was made of T cells isolated from PBMCs. All receptors derive from a human donor in good health.

The chain is built from TRBV4-2 and TRBJ1-1; D gene unclear. Germline V gene data show CDR1 as LGHNA and CDR2 as YNFKEQ. V lost 1 base and J 4 bases, leaving 10 bases between the germline ends. The CDR3 sequence is 14 residues long. This chain's CDR3 is CASSQAGIGTEAFF. The CDR3 nucleotides read TGTGCCAGCAGCCAAGCGGGTATCGGCACTGAAGCTTTCTTT.

The chain carries TRBV10-3 and TRBJ1-1, with D tentatively TRBD1 (5 bases). Trimming left V 7 bases short and J 1 base short, with 13 bases between. CDR3 length: 14 amino acids. Germline V gene lookup returns CDR1 ENHRY and CDR2 SYGVKD. The CDR3 loop reads CAIIRGEENTEAFF. As DNA, the CDR3 is TGTGCCATCATTAGAGGGGAGGAGAACACTGAAGCTTTCTTT.

The rearrangement joins TRBV7-2 to TRBJ2-5, with 11 bases that match TRBD1. This CDR3 is built from 15 residues. With V trimmed by 0 bases and J by 5 bases, 2 bases remained unmatched. In germline, CDR1 is SGHTA, CDR2 FQGNSA. CDR3 amino acids: CASSLAGDRGETQYF. The CDR3 DNA follows: TGTGCCAGCAGCTTAGCTGGGGACAGGGGGGAGACCCAGTACTTC.

CDR3 amino acids: CSARTGPYNSPLHF. The CDR3 bases are TGCAGCGCGCGGACAGGGCCCTATAATTCACCCCTCCACTTT. The chain joins TRBV29-1 to TRBJ1-6, with TRBD1 matching over 8 bases. With V trimmed by 7 bases and J by 2 bases, 4 bases remained unmatched. Per the germline V gene, CDR1 is SQVTM and CDR2 is ANQGSEA. CDR3 size: 14 residues. Filled out from reference TRBV29-1 and TRBJ1-6, the complete variable domain reads SAVISQKPSRDICQRGTSLTIQCQVDSQVTMMFWYRQQPGQSLTLIATANQGSEATYESGFVIDKFPISRPNLTFSTLTVSNMSPEDSSIYLCSARTGPYNSPLHFGNGTRLTVT.

The chain combines TRBV4-3 with TRBJ2-7, with 8 bases that match TRBD1. J was trimmed by 3 bases and V by 0 bases; bases with no gene match: 10. CDR1 LGHNA and CDR2 YSLEER come from the germline V gene. The length of the CDR3 is 17 residues. The CDR3 nucleotides read TGCGCCAGCAGCCAAGATGGATGGCAGGGGGCGAGCTACGAGCAGTACTTC. It yields the protein CASSQDGWQGASYEQYF.

The V and J genes are TRBV18 and TRBJ2-1; TRBD1 is a possible D gene (5 bases). V shed 2 bases and J shed 4 bases, with 9 bases lying between them. The CDR3 totals 14 residues. Germline V gene lookup returns CDR1 KGHSH and CDR2 LQKENI. Written as DNA, the CDR3 is TGTGCCAGCTCACCAGAGACAGAATACAATGAGCAGTTCTTC. This codes for CASSPETEYNEQFF.

This clone was counted only a few times. The genes are TRBV2 and TRBJ2-7, with 9 bases that match TRBD1. The CDR3 contains 12 residues. Germline CDR1 is SNHLY and CDR2 is FYNNEI. V was pared by 7 bases and J by 7 bases, with 5 bases of the junction left unmatched. CDR3 nucleotide sequence: TGTGCCAGCACAGGGACAGGGCAGGAGCAGTACTTC. As protein: CASTGTGQEQYF.

This chain uses TRBV6-5 with TRBJ1-4, with a weak D call TRBD1 (5 bases). This CDR3 region has 13 residues. V lost 6 bases, J lost 7 bases, and 12 bases lay in between. Germline V gene data show CDR1 as MNHEY and CDR2 as SVGAGI. As DNA, the CDR3 is TGTGCCAGCAGCCGCACAAGGGGTGAAAAACTGTTTTTT. Encoded protein: CASSRTRGEKLFF.